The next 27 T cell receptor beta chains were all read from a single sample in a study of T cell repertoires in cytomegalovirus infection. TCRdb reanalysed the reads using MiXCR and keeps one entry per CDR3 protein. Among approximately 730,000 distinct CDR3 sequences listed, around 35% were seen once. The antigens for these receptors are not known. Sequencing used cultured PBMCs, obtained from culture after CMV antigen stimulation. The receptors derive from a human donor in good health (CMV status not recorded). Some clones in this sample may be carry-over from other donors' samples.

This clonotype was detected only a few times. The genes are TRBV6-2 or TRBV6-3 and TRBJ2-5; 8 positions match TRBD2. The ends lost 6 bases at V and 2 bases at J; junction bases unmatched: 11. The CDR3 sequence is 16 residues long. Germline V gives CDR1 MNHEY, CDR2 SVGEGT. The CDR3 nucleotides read TGTGCCAGCAGCCCCCAAGCGCTAGCGGGTCAAGAGACCCAGTACTTC. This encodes CASSPQALAGQETQYF.

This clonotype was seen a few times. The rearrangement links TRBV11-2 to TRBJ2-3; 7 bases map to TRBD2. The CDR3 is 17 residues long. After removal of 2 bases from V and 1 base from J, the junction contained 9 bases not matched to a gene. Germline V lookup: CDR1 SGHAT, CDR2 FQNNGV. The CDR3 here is CASSLPPGLGRTDTQYF. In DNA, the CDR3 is TGTGCCAGCAGCTTACCCCCCGGACTAGGACGCACAGATACGCAGTATTTT. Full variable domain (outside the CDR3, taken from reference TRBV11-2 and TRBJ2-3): EAGVAQSPRYKIIEKRQSVAFWCNPISGHATLYWYQQILGQGPKLLIQFQNNGVVDDSQLPKDRFSAERLKGVDSTLKIQPAKLEDSAVYLCASSLPPGLGRTDTQYFGPGTRLTVL.

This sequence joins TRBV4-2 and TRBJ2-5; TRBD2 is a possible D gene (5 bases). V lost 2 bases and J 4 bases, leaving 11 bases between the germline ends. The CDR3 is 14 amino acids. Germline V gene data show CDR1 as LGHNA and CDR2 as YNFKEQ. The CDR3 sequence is CASSQSRGGETQYF. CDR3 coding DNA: TGTGCCAGCAGCCAATCTCGGGGTGGAGAGACCCAGTACTTC.

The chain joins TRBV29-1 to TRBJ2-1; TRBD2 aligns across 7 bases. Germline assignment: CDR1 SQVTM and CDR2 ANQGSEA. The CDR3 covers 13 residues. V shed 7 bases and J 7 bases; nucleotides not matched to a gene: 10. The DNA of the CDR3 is TGCAGCGGGTCGACTAGCTTTTTGAATGAGCAGTTCTTC. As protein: CSGSTSFLNEQFF.

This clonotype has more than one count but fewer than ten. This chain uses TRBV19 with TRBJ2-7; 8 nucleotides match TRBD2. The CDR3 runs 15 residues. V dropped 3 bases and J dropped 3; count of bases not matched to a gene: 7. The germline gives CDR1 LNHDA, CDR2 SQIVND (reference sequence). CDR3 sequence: CASSIPPRGDYEQYF. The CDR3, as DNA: TGTGCCAGTAGTATCCCCCCGCGGGGGGACTACGAGCAGTACTTC.

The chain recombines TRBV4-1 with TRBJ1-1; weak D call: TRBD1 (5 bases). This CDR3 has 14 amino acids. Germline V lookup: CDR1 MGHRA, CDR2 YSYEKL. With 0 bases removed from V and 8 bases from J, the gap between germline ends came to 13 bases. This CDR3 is CASSQENVRDEAFF. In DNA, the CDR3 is TGCGCCAGCAGCCAAGAGAACGTGAGGGACGAAGCTTTCTTT.

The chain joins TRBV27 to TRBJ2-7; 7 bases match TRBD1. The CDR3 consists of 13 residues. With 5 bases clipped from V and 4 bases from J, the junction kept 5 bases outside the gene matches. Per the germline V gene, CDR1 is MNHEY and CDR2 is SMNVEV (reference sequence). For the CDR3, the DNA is TGTGCCAGCAGTGCCGGACAGGTATACGAGCAGTACTTC. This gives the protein CASSAGQVYEQYF.

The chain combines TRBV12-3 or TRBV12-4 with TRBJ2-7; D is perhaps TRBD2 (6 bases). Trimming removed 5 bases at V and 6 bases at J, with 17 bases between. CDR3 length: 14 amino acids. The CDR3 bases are TGTGCCAGCAGTCGGAGAGGCAGGGACTCCGAGCAGTACTTC. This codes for CASSRRGRDSEQYF.

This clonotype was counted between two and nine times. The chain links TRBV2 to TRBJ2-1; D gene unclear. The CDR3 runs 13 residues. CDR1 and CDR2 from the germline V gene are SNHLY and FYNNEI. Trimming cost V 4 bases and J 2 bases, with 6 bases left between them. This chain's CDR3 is CASSGLTYNEQFF. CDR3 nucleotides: TGTGCCAGCAGTGGTCTGACCTACAATGAGCAGTTCTTC.

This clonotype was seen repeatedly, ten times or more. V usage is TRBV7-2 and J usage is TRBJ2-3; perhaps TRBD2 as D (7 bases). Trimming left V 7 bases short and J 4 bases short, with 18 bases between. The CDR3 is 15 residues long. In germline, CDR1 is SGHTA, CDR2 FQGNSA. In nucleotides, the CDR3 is TGTGCCAGCACCCCCCCGGGGGGCAGGCCAGATACGCAGTATTTT. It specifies CASTPPGGRPDTQYF.

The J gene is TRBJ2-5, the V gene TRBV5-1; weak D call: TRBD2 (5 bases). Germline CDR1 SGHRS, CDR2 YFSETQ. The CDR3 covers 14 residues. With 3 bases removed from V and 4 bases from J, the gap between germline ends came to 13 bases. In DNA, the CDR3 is TGCGCCAGCAGCTCGGCAGGAGGCGGAGAGACCCAGTACTTC. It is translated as CASSSAGGGETQYF.

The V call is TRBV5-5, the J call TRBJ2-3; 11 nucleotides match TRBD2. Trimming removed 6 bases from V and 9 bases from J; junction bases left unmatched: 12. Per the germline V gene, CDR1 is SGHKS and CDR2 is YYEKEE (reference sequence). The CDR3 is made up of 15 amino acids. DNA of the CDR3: TGTGCCAGCACGAATTCCCCGGGACTAGCGGAGACGCAGTATTTT. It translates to CASTNSPGLAETQYF.

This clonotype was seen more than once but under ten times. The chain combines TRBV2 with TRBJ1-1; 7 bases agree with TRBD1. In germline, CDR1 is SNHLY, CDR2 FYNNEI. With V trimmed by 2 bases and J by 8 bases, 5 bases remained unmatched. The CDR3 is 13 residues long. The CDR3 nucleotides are TGTGCCAGCAGTGAATCTCCGGACAGGGAAGCTTTCTTT. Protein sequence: CASSESPDREAFF.

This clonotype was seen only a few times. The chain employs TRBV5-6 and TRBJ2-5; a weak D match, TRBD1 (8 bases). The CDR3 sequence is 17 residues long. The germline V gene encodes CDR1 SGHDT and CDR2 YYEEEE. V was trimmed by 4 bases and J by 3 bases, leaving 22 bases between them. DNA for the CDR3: TGTGCCAGCAGCCCGCTGAGGACAGGGACTATAGAAGAGACCCAGTACTTC. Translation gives CASSPLRTGTIEETQYF. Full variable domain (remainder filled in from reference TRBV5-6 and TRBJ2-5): DAGVTQSPTHLIKTRGQQVTLRCSPKSGHDTVSWYQQALGQGPQFIFQYYEEEERQRGNFPDRFSGHQFPNYSSELNVNALLLGDSALYLCASSPLRTGTIEETQYFGPGTRLLVL.

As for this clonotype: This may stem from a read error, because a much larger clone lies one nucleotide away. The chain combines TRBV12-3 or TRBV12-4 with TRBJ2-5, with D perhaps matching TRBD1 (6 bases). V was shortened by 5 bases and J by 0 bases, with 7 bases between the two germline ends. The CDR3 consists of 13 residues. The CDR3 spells CASSRQDQETQYF. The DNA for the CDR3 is TGTGCCAGCAGTCGACAGGACCAAGAGACCCAGTACTTC.

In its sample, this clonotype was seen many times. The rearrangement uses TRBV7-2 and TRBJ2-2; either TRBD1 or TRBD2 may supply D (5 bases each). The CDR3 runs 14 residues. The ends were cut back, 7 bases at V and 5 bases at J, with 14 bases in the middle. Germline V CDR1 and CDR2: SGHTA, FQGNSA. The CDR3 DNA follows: TGTGCCAGCAAAACCGACTGGGGGACCGGGGAGCTGTTTTTT. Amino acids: CASKTDWGTGELFF.

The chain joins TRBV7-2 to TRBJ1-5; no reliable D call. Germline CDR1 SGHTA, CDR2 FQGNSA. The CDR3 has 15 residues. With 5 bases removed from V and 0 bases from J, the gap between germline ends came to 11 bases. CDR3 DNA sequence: TGTGCCAGCAGCACCCGGAGAAATAGCAATCAGCCCCAGCATTTT. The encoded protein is CASSTRRNSNQPQHF.

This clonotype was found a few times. CDR3 nucleotide sequence: TGCGCCAGCAGCCAATTTCAGACCAGCGAGTGGGAGACCCAGTACTTC. Protein: CASSQFQTSEWETQYF. V is TRBV4-1 and J is TRBJ2-5, with D unresolved. This CDR3 is built from 16 residues. Between the trimmed V and J ends, which lost 2 bases and 5 bases, there was a span of 18 bases. CDR1 and CDR2 from the germline V gene are MGHRA and YSYEKL.

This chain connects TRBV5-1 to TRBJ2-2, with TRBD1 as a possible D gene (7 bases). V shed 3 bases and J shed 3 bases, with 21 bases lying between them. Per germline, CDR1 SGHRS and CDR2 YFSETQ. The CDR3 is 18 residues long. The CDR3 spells CASSWRAVQTGYTGELFF. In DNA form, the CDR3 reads TGCGCCAGCAGCTGGAGGGCGGTCCAGACAGGGTACACCGGGGAGCTGTTTTTT.

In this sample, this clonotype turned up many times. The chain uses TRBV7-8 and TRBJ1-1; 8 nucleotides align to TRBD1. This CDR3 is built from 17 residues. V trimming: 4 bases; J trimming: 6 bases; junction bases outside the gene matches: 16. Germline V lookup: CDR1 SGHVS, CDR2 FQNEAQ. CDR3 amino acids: CASSSDRVNLLGAEAFF. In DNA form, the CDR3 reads TGTGCCAGCAGCTCGGACAGGGTCAACCTACTCGGGGCTGAAGCTTTCTTT.

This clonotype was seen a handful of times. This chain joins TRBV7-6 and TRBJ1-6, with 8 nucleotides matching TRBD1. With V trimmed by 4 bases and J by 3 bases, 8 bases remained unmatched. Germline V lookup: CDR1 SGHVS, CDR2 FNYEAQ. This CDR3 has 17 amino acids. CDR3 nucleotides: TGTGCCAGCAGCTCACAGGGGGGCGACAACTATAATTCACCCCTCCACTTT. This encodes CASSSQGGDNYNSPLHF.

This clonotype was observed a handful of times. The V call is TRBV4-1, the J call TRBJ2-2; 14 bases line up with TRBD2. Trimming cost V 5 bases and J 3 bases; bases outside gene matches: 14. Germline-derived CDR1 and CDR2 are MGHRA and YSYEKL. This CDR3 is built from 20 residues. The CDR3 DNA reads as TGCGCCAGCAGCTACGGGACTAGCGGGAGACTTACTACATACACCGGGGAGCTGTTTTTT. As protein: CASSYGTSGRLTTYTGELFF.

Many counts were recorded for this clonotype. This chain's CDR3 is CASSLETSTDTQYF. The CDR3, as DNA: TGTGCCAGCAGCTTAGAAACTAGCACAGATACGCAGTATTTT. The rearrangement links TRBV7-9 to TRBJ2-3, with D unresolved. CDR1 and CDR2 from the germline V gene are SEHNR and FQNEAQ (reference sequence). V dropped 1 base and J dropped 0 bases, with 5 bases sitting between them. The CDR3 length is 14 residues.

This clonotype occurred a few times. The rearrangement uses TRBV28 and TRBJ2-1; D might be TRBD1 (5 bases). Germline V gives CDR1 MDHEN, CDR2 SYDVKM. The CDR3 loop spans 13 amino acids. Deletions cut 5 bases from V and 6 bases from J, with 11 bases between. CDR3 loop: CASSERQFNEQFF. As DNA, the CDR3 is TGTGCCAGCAGTGAACGACAGTTCAATGAGCAGTTCTTC.

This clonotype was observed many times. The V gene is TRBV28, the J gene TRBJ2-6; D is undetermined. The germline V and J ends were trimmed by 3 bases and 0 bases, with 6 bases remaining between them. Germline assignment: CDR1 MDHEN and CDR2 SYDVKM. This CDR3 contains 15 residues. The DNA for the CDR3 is TGTGCCAGCAGTTTCGGCCACTCTGGGGCCAACGTCCTGACTTTC. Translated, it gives CASSFGHSGANVLTF.

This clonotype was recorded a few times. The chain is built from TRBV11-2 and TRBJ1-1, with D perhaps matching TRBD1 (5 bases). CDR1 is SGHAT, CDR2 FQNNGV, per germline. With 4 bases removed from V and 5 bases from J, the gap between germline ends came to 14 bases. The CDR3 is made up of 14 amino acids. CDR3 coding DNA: TGTGCCAGCAGCTCCCGGCAGGGTTGGACTGAAGCTTTCTTT. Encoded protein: CASSSRQGWTEAFF.

CDR3 in DNA: TGCAGTGCCAGACCCCGTATAGCAAGGACCGGGGAGCTGTTTTTT. Protein: CSARPRIARTGELFF. The genes are TRBV20-1 and TRBJ2-2; D is uncertain. The germline gives CDR1 DFQATT, CDR2 SNEGSKA (reference sequence). Trimming stripped 6 bases from V and 5 bases from J, with 19 bases between. The CDR3 has 15 residues.